This entry concerns a single TCR beta chain. What it binds is not known. This may arise from a read error, as a much more abundant clone is one base away. This entry belongs to a study of T cells in Graves' hyperthyroidism and ophthalmopathy. RNA transcripts provided the source from which TCR beta CDR3 regions were amplified. Initially, a first-round RT-PCR of the TCR CDR3 employed the HTBI primer set. TCRdb used MiXCR to reprocess the multiplex PCR reads, holding one entry per CDR3 protein. The sample holds some 510,000 distinct CDR3 sequences, less than 25% seen once. Stability of Graves' hyperthyroidism was defined as absent ophthalmopathy progression within 18 months. Germline CDR1 is MNHNS and CDR2 is SASEGT. This CDR3 is 16 amino acids long. Points from the study as a whole: The model predicted ophthalmopathy a median approximately seven months before onset. Blood also showed most of the thyroid clonotypes that were expanded above 0.001.

The chain recombines TRBV6-1 with TRBJ2-2; TRBD2 matches at 11 bases. Sequences were obtained from blood. The clonotype comes from a man aged 18 to 30 with Graves' hyperthyroidism. The CDR3 sequence: CASRATSGTNTGELCF. The CDR3 DNA sequence: TGTGCCAGCAGGGCGACTAGCGGGACGAACACCGGGGAGCTGTGTTTT.